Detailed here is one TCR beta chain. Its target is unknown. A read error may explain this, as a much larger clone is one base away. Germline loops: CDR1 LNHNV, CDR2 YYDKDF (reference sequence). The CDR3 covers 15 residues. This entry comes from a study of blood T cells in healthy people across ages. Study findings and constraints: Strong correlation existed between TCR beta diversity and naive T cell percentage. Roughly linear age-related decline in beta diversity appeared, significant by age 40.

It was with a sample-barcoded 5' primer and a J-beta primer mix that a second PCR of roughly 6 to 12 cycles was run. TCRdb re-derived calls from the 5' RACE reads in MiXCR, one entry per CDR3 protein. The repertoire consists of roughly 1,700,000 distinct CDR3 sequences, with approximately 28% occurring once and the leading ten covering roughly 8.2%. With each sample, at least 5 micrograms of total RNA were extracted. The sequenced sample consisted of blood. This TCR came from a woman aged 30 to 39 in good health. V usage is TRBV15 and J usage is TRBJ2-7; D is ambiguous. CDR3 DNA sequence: TGTGCCACCAGCGAGATCCGGGCCCCCTCCTACGAGCGGTACTTC. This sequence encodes CATSEIRAPSYERYF.